The next 28 T cell receptor beta chains were all read from a single sample in a study of metastatic and nonmetastatic thyroid tumors. There were no patients who had received any treatment before thyroid surgery. With MiXCR, TCRdb reprocessed the PCR reads. The data hold 70,000 or so clones, with 14% observed a single time. The specimen was blood. These receptors were taken from a male donor with papillary thyroid cancer or a benign thyroid nodule (not recorded which). Some clones in this sample may be carry-over from other donors' samples.

There are many counts of this clone. V gene TRBV19 combines with J gene TRBJ2-1; 7 nucleotides agree with TRBD2. The CDR3 has 17 residues. Trimming at V came to 5 bases and at J to 4 bases, leaving 14 bases not matched to a gene. CDR1 is LNHDA and CDR2 is SQIVND in the germline V gene (reference sequence). Here the CDR3 DNA reads TGTGCCAGTAGTCCCGAAAAGGTGGCGGGAGAATACAATGAGCAGTTCTTC. Its translation is CASSPEKVAGEYNEQFF.

This clone was detected ten times or more. At one end the junction does not follow the germline gene, possibly because of a read error. This rearrangement joins TRBV27 to TRBJ2-6; D may correspond to TRBD1 or TRBD2 (5 bases each). The CDR3 contains 18 residues. CDR1 MNHEY and CDR2 SMNVEV come from the germline V gene (reference sequence). The DNA for the CDR3 is TGTGCCAGCAGTTTATCCTTCCTCGTTGGCCGAGGGGCCAACATCCTGACTTTC. Its translation is CASSLSFLVGRGANILTF.

At least ten counts were recorded for this clone. V is TRBV5-4 and J is TRBJ2-7; 10 bases are shared with TRBD2. The trim removed 1 base at V and 6 bases at J, leaving 22 bases unmatched. There are 20 residues in the CDR3. The germline V gene has CDR1 SGHNT and CDR2 YYREEE (reference sequence). The CDR3 sequence: CASSLTSGTFSRGKSSEQYF. CDR3 bases: TGTGCCAGCAGCTTGACTAGCGGGACCTTTTCAAGGGGGAAAAGTAGCGAGCAGTACTTC.

Ten or more counts support this clone. The J gene is TRBJ2-1, the V gene TRBV28, with D perhaps matching TRBD1 or TRBD2 (6 bases each). The germline V gene has CDR1 MDHEN and CDR2 SYDVKM. Trimming pared 6 bases from V and 7 bases from J, leaving 16 bases between. The CDR3 spans 14 residues. CDR3 loop: CASRASGAINEQFF. As DNA, the CDR3 is TGTGCCAGCAGGGCATCGGGGGCGATAAATGAGCAGTTCTTC.

As to this clone: The germline gene is not matched at one end of the junction; a read error may be the cause. The V call is TRBV9, the J call TRBJ1-2; 7 bases agree with TRBD1. The CDR3 has 14 amino acids. Germline CDR1 is SGDLS and CDR2 is YYNGEE. Written as DNA, the CDR3 is TGTGCCATCAGCGTACGGCAGGGGGTCGAAGGCTACACCTTC. Its protein is CAISVRQGVEGYTF.

There are many counts of this clone. The V call is TRBV20-1, the J call TRBJ1-6; D may be TRBD1 (5 bases). The germline V gene encodes CDR1 DFQATT and CDR2 SNEGSKA (reference sequence). Trimming removed 0 bases from V and 4 bases from J, with 10 bases in between. The CDR3 spans 15 residues. This CDR3 reads CSARDVGTYNSPLHF. CDR3 DNA: TGCAGTGCTAGAGATGTAGGGACGTATAATTCACCCCTCCACTTT.

A word on this clone: A clone one base away is much larger, so this may be a read error. The gene calls are TRBV2 and TRBJ2-2, with 8 nucleotides matching TRBD2. In germline, CDR1 is SNHLY, CDR2 FYNNEI. The CDR3 has 14 residues. The J segment lost 6 bases and the V segment lost 8 bases, leaving 8 bases of the junction unmatched. CDR3: CASLDLREAGELFF. Written as DNA, the CDR3 is TGTGCCAGCCTCGATTTGCGGGAGGCCGGGGAGCTGTTTTTT.

This clone was seen at least ten times. The genes are TRBV20-1 and TRBJ2-3; 8 bases agree with TRBD1. The trim removed 4 bases at V and 0 bases at J, leaving 3 bases unmatched. Germline-derived CDR1 and CDR2 are DFQATT and SNEGSKA (reference sequence). This CDR3 region has 14 residues. The CDR3 DNA reads TGCAGTGCTACCCAGGGGGCTAGCACAGATACGCAGTATTTT. Its protein is CSATQGASTDTQYF.

The chain couples TRBV7-2 to TRBJ2-7; 8 nucleotides align to TRBD1. The germline CDR1 and CDR2 sequences are SGHTA and FQGNSA. The CDR3 totals 15 residues. The junction had 10 bases not matched to a gene; V was cut back by 5 bases and J by 4 bases. CDR3 nucleotides: TGTGCCAGCAGCCTCGGACAGGGTCAGAATTACGAGCAGTACTTC. This sequence encodes CASSLGQGQNYEQYF.

This clone was found many times. This chain uses TRBV11-2 with TRBJ1-1; 8 bases match TRBD1. Germline V CDR1 and CDR2: SGHAT, FQNNGV. The CDR3 sequence is 14 residues long. Trimming removed 5 bases from V and 4 bases from J; junction bases left unmatched: 6. DNA for the CDR3: TGTGCCAGCAGCCCGGGACAGGCTAGCACTGAAGCTTTCTTT. It translates to CASSPGQASTEAFF. The full variable domain, rest sourced from reference TRBV11-2 and TRBJ1-1, is EAGVAQSPRYKIIEKRQSVAFWCNPISGHATLYWYQQILGQGPKLLIQFQNNGVVDDSQLPKDRFSAERLKGVDSTLKIQPAKLEDSAVYLCASSPGQASTEAFFGQGTRLTVV.

At least ten counts were recorded for this clone. This chain joins TRBV20-1 and TRBJ2-7; D not certain. The CDR3 is made up of 14 amino acids. Germline CDR1 and CDR2: DFQATT and SNEGSKA (reference sequence). The V end lost 0 bases, the J end lost 2 bases, and 11 bases lay between the germline ends. CDR3 residues: CSARDSAVTYEQYF. CDR3 nucleotide sequence: TGCAGTGCTAGAGATTCAGCAGTTACCTACGAGCAGTACTTC.

In this sample, this clone turned up many times. The V call is TRBV20-1, the J call TRBJ1-5; a possible D gene is TRBD1 (6 bases). V was cut by 1 base and J by 11 bases, with 24 bases left in between. The CDR3 length is 16 residues. Germline V gene data show CDR1 as DFQATT and CDR2 as SNEGSKA (reference sequence). The CDR3 DNA reads TGCAGTGCTAGAGGGGGGAGGGGGAACTCTGTAGGGGCCCAGCATTTT. It translates to CSARGGRGNSVGAQHF.

This clone occurred many times. The chain employs TRBV20-1 and TRBJ1-2; D is unclear. The CDR3 spans 15 residues. Trimming shortened V by 1 base and J by 4 bases, and 16 bases separated the two germline ends. CDR1 is DFQATT, CDR2 SNEGSKA, per germline (reference sequence). This chain's CDR3 is CSARGEESGIYGYTF. The CDR3 nucleotides are TGCAGTGCTAGAGGTGAGGAAAGTGGGATCTATGGCTACACCTTC.

This clone was counted at least ten times. This sequence joins TRBV6-5 and TRBJ2-7, with 8 bases lining up with TRBD1. This CDR3 spans 15 amino acids. Germline CDR1 MNHEY, CDR2 SVGAGI. V shed 0 bases and J 5 bases; nucleotides not matched to a gene: 6. The CDR3 region has the DNA TGTGCCAGCAGTTACTCGGCCCAGGGGGCTAACGAGCAGTACTTC. Its translation: CASSYSAQGANEQYF.

This clone has a count of ten or more. The gene calls are TRBV13 and TRBJ1-1; TRBD1 matches 11 bases. Germline CDR1 PRHDT, CDR2 FYEKMQ (reference sequence). The CDR3 contains 16 residues. The ends lost 0 bases at V and 4 bases at J; junction bases unmatched: 4. Here the CDR3 reads CASSLGSGTGGTEAFF. The CDR3 DNA reads as TGTGCCAGCAGCTTAGGCTCCGGGACAGGGGGCACTGAAGCTTTCTTT.

This clone was counted a few times. The junction departs from the called germline gene at one end, perhaps through a read error. This chain joins TRBV6-5 and TRBJ1-3; D remains unclear. The CDR3 covers 12 residues. Germline V lookup: CDR1 MNHEY, CDR2 SVGAGI. The CDR3 reads CASSDTRNTIYF. The CDR3 region has the DNA TGTGCCAGCAGCGATACTCGAAACACAATATATTTT.

This clone was seen at least ten times. This chain links TRBV11-2 with TRBJ1-2, with TRBD1 matching over 9 bases. The V and J ends lost 5 bases and 0 bases, in that order; junction bases with no gene match: 7. This CDR3 has 16 amino acids. Germline V lookup: CDR1 SGHAT, CDR2 FQNNGV. The CDR3 sequence: CASSTPRQGANYGYTF. CDR3 nucleotide sequence: TGTGCCAGCAGCACCCCTAGACAGGGGGCTAACTATGGCTACACCTTC.

This clone was seen more than once but under ten times. The chain uses TRBV6-1 and TRBJ2-2; TRBD2 agrees at 13 bases. This CDR3 is built from 15 residues. The germline V gene has CDR1 MNHNS and CDR2 SASEGT. V gave up 6 bases and J gave up 11 bases; unmatched junction bases: 9. The CDR3 DNA is TGTGCCAGCAGGGGACTAGCGGGACCCACCTGTGAGCTGTTTTTT. Translation gives CASRGLAGPTCELFF.

This clone appeared a few times. This rearrangement joins TRBV6-1 to TRBJ2-5; 7 bases match TRBD2. Per the germline V gene, CDR1 is MNHNS and CDR2 is SASEGT. V dropped 3 bases and J dropped 1; count of bases not matched to a gene: 2. The CDR3 is made up of 14 amino acids. The CDR3 is CASSDWTSQETQYF. The CDR3 DNA follows: TGTGCCAGCAGTGATTGGACTAGCCAAGAGACCCAGTACTTC.

This clone has at least ten counts. This chain uses TRBV4-1 with TRBJ2-4; no definite D call. Germline loops: CDR1 MGHRA, CDR2 YSYEKL. This CDR3 is 15 amino acids long. V was cut by 3 bases and J by 0 bases, with 9 bases left in between. CDR3 coding DNA: TGCGCCAGCAGCCATCTTATATTAGCCAAAAACATTCAGTACTTC. This sequence encodes CASSHLILAKNIQYF.

V usage is TRBV27 and J usage is TRBJ2-7; 7 bases match TRBD1. Trimming removed 8 bases from V and 9 bases from J; junction bases left unmatched: 10. CDR3 length: 12 residues. CDR1 MNHEY and CDR2 SMNVEV come from the germline V gene (reference sequence). The DNA for the CDR3 is TGTGCCAGCGGAATGACACAGGGGACGCAGTACTTC. Translating gives CASGMTQGTQYF.

Only a few counts were recorded for this clone. Other DNA sequences in the same sample also yield this CDR3. The chain links TRBV29-1 to TRBJ1-1, with D perhaps matching TRBD1 (5 bases). V was pared by 4 bases and J by 4 bases, with 16 bases between. In germline, CDR1 is SQVTM, CDR2 ANQGSEA. CDR3 length equals 14 residues. The chain's CDR3 is CSVGDPKGSTEAFF. For the CDR3, the DNA is TGCAGCGTTGGGGACCCAAAAGGTAGCACTGAAGCTTTCTTT.

This clone was counted a few times. This rearrangement joins TRBV24-1 to TRBJ2-5, with 11 nucleotides matching TRBD2. V was pared by 1 base and J by 5 bases, with 11 bases of the junction left unmatched. This CDR3 contains 18 residues. Germline-derived CDR1 and CDR2 are KGHDR and SFDVKD. The CDR3 bases are TGTGCCACCAGTGATTTCCGTCGGGCTAGCGGGAGGACTGAGACCCAGTACTTC. It encodes CATSDFRRASGRTETQYF.

In this sample, this clone turned up many times. The rearrangement uses TRBV12-3 or TRBV12-4 and TRBJ2-7; D uncertain. The CDR3 is 17 amino acids. V was shortened by 3 bases and J by 5 bases, with 23 bases between the two germline ends. The CDR3 bases are TGTGCCAGCAGTTTCGGCTTCGGATCCGGTTTCGTGGACGAGCAGTACTTC. It is translated as CASSFGFGSGFVDEQYF.

This clone turned up a few times. This chain joins TRBV20-1 and TRBJ2-7; D not resolved. From germline, CDR1 is DFQATT and CDR2 SNEGSKA (reference sequence). V was trimmed by 2 bases and J by 3 bases, leaving 8 bases between them. There are 12 residues in the CDR3. The CDR3 DNA follows: TGCAGTGCTAGAAACCAGTTCTACGAGCAGTACTTC. Translation: CSARNQFYEQYF.

Ten or more counts support this clone. The chain links TRBV3-1 to TRBJ2-2; TRBD2 aligns across 10 bases. After removal of 0 bases from V and 6 bases from J, the junction contained 10 bases not matched to a gene. Germline V gives CDR1 LGHDT, CDR2 YNNKEL (reference sequence). The CDR3 covers 18 residues. DNA of the CDR3: TGTGCCAGCAGCCAAGAAGGACTTGCTAGCGGGAGATCCGGGGAGCTGTTTTTT. It is translated as CASSQEGLASGRSGELFF.

This clone was detected ten times or more. This chain connects TRBV10-3 to TRBJ2-7; no clear D. CDR1 is ENHRY and CDR2 is SYGVKD in the germline V gene. This CDR3 contains 16 residues. V gave up 3 bases and J gave up 5 bases, with 20 bases separating them. CDR3 in amino acids: CAISDPPDTERDEQYF. CDR3 sequence (DNA): TGTGCCATCAGTGACCCTCCTGATACAGAAAGGGACGAGCAGTACTTC.

The chain recombines TRBV7-7 with TRBJ1-2, with 7 bases aligning to TRBD1. This CDR3 is built from 13 residues. The germline gives CDR1 SSHAT, CDR2 FNYEAQ (reference sequence). CDR3 in amino acids: CAGGGQTNYFYTF. The CDR3 nucleotides read TGTGCTGGAGGGGGACAGACAAACTATTTCTACACCTTC. Looking up the rest from reference TRBV7-7 and TRBJ1-2 gives the full variable domain: GAGVSQSPRYKVTKRGQDVTLRCDPISSHATLYWYQQALGQGPEFLTYFNYEAQPDKSGLPSDRFSAERPEGSISTLTIQRTEQRDSAMYRCAGGGQTNYFYTFGSGTRLTVV.